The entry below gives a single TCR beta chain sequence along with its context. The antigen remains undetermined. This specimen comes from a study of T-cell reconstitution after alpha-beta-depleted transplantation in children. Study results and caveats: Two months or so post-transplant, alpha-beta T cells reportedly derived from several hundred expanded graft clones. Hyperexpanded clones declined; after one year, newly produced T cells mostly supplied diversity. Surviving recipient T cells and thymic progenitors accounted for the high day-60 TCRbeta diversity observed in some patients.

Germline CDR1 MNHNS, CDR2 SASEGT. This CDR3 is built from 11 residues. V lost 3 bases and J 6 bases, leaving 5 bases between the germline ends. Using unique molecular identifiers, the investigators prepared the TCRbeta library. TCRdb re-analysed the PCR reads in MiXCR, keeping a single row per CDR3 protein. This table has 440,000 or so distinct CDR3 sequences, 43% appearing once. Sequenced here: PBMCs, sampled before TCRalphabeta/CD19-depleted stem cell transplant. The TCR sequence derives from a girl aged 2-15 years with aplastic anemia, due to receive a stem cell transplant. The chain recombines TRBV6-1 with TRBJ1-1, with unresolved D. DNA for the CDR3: TGTGCCAGCAGTGAGGTAGCTGAAGCTTTCTTT. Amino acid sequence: CASSEVAEAFF.